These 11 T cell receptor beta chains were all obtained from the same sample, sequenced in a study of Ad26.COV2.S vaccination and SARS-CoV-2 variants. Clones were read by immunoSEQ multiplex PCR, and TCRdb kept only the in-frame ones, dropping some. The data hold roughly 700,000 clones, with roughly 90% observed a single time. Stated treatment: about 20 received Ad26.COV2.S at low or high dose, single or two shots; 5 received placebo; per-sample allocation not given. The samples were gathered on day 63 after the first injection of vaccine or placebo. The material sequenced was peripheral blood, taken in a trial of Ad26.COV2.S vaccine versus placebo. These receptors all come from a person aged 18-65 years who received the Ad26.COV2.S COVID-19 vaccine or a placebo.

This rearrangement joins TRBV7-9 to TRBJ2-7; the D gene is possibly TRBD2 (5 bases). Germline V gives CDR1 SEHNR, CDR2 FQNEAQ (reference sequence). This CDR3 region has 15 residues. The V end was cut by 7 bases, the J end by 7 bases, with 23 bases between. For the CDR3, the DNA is TGTGCCAGCACATTGAATGAGATTGGGCGGGCGGAGCAGTACTTC. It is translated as CASTLNEIGRAEQYF.

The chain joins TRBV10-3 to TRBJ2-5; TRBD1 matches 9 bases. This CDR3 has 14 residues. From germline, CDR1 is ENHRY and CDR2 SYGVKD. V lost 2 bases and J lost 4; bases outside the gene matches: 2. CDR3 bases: TGTGCCATCAGTGAGGGGACAGGGCGAGAGACCCAGTACTTC. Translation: CAISEGTGRETQYF.

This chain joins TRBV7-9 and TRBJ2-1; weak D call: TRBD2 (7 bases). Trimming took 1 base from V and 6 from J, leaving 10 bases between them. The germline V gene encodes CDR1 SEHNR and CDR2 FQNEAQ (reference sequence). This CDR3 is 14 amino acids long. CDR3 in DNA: TGTGCCAGCAGCTTAGACAGGGAGGGCAATGAGCAGTTCTTC. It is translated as CASSLDREGNEQFF. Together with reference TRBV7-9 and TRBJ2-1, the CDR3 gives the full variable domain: DTGVSQNPRHKITKRGQNVTFRCDPISEHNRLYWYRQTLGQGPEFLTYFQNEAQLEKSRLLSDRFSAERPKGSFSTLEIQRTEQGDSAMYLCASSLDREGNEQFFGPGTRLTVL.

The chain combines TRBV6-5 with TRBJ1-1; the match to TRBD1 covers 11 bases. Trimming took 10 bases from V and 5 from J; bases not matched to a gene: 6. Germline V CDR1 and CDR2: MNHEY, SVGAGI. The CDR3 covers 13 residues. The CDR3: CATGTGGGTEAFF. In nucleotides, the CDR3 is TGTGCCACAGGGACAGGGGGTGGGACTGAAGCTTTCTTT.

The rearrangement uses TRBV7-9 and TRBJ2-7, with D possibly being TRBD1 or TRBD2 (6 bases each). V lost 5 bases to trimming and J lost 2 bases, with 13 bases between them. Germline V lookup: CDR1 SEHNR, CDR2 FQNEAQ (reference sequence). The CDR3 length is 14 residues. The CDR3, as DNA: TGTGCCAGCAGCCCCTTCGGGGGCCCCTACGAGCAGTACTTC. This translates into CASSPFGGPYEQYF.

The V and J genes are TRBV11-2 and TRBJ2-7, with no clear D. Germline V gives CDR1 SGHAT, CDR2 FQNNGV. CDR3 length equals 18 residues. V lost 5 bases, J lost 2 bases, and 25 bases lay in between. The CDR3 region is CASSPSRVDPWQPYEQYF. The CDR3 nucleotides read TGTGCCAGCAGCCCTAGTAGGGTGGATCCCTGGCAACCCTACGAGCAGTACTTC.

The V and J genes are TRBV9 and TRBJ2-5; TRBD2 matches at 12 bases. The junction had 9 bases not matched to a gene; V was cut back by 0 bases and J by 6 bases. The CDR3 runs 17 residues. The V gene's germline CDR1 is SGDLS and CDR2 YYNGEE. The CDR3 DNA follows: TGTGCCAGCAGCGTAGAACCTGCGACTAGCGGGAGACAGACCCAGTACTTC. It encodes CASSVEPATSGRQTQYF.

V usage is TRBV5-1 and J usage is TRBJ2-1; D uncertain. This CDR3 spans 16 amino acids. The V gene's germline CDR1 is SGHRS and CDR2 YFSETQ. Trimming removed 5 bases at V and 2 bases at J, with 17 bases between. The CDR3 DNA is TGCGCCAGCAGGGAGATCCCCCTCAGTGCCTACAATGAGCAGTTCTTC. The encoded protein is CASREIPLSAYNEQFF. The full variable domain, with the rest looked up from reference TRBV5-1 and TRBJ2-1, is KAGVTQTPRYLIKTRGQQVTLSCSPISGHRSVSWYQQTPGQGLQFLFEYFSETQRNKGNFPGRFSGRQFSNSRSEMNVSTLELGDSALYLCASREIPLSAYNEQFFGPGTRLTVL.

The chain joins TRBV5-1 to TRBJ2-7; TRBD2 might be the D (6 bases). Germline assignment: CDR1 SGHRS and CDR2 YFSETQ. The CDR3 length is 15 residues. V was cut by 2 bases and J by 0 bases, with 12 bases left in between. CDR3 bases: TGCGCCAGCAGCTTCGGACTAATCAGCTCCTACGAGCAGTACTTC. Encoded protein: CASSFGLISSYEQYF.

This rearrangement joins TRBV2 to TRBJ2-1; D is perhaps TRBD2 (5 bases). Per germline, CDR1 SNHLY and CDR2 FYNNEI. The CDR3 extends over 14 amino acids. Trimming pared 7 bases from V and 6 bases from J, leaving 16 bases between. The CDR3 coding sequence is TGTGCCAGCATAAGGTGGGAGTTGGCCAATGAGCAGTTCTTC. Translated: CASIRWELANEQFF.

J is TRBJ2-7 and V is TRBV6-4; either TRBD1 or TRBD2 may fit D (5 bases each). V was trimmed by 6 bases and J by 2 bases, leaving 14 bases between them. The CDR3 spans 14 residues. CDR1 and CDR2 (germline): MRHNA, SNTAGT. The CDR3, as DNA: TGTGCCAGCAGCCCTTCAACGGGGCCCTACGAGCAGTACTTC. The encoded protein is CASSPSTGPYEQYF.